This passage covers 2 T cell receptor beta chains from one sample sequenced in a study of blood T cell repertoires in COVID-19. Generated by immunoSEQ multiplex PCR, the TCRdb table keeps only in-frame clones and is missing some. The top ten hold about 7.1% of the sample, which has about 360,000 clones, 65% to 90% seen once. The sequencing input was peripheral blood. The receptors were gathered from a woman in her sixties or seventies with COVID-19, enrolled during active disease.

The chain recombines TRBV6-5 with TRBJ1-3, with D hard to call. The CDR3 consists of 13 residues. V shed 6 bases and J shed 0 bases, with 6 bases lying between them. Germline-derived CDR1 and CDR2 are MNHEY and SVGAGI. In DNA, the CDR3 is TGTGCCAGCAGGGTTAGCTCTGGAAACACCATATATTTT. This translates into CASRVSSGNTIYF.

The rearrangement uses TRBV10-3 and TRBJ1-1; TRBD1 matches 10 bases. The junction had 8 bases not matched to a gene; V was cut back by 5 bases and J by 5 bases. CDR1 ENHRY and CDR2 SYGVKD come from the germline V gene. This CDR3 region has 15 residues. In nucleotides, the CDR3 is TGTGCCATCAGTTTAGATGACAGGGGGCGGACTGAAGCTTTCTTT. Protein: CAISLDDRGRTEAFF.